This T cell receptor beta chain was captured by sequencing in a study of T cells in Graves' hyperthyroidism and ophthalmopathy. Study outcomes and limitations: Blood also contained most expanded thyroid clonotypes above 0.001. Through a model of 13 V-J features, ophthalmopathy was separated from stable hyperthyroidism.

It was uncontrolled infection, other autoimmune disease, pregnancy or lactation that excluded patients. TCR beta CDR3 regions were amplified from RNA transcripts. TCR CDR3 regions were first amplified by RT-PCR with HTBI primers. Via MiXCR, TCRdb re-called the multiplex PCR reads, giving one row per CDR3 protein. The table includes fewer than 650,000 distinct CDR3 sequences, 46% detected once. This clonotype has just a few counts. Its antigen is not identified. CDR1 LNHNV and CDR2 YYDKDF come from the germline V gene (reference sequence). Trimming stripped 2 bases from V and 11 bases from J, with 22 bases between. CDR3 size: 16 residues.

The receptor's source is an adult woman with Graves' disease, either hyperthyroidism or ophthalmopathy (not recorded which). The V call is TRBV15, the J call TRBJ1-5; D call uncertain. The specimen was peripheral blood or thyroid tissue (not recorded which). CDR3 in amino acids: CATSRSPAGGQETQHF. CDR3 in DNA: TGTGCCACCAGCAGATCCCCAGCGGGAGGCCAAGAGACCCAGCATTTT.